This T cell receptor beta chain derives from a study of CD8 T cell repertoires and HIV-1 epitope variants (dated by TCRdb to about 2020). The study in broad terms: Twenty-five peptides representing autologous and known Gag and Nef epitope variants were each used to stimulate T cells in separate culture wells. Using the EasySep Human T Cell Enrichment Kit, T cells were enriched and then co-cultured with an equal number of autologous T cell-negative cells acting as antigen-presenting cells. An aliquot of 1M T cells was saved as an uncultured baseline condition, separate from the approximately 75 T cell cultures. Three Gag epitope families and Nef HW9 and YT9 were included among the tested epitopes. Cultures ran for approximately eleven days in IMDM with gentamicin, with half-media changes on days 3 and 7 adding IL-2, IL-7 and IL-15. A CMV, EBV and flu peptide pool, the Ebola AY9 epitope as negative control, and a no-peptide well were included as control conditions. A total of 83 T cell cultures were run, with each culture condition done in triplicate except for one peptide, which was done in duplicate.

This clone has more than one count but fewer than ten. There is no known antigen for this receptor. Base qualities were left out, and no much larger clone turns up one base away. TCR beta CDR3 regions were sequenced at survey depth on the immunoSEQ platform. The QIAamp DNA micro kit was used to extract genomic DNA from every cultured and uncultured CD8+ T cell population. The source study handled its data this way. Any sample with under 5,000 productive reads was excluded, and this exclusion removed about 6.5% of the roughly 75 cultures stimulated with HIV peptides. A MANAFEST web app trimmed sequences to CDR3 and removed nonproductive sequences, CDR3s under 5 amino acids, and those not starting C or ending F/W. Antigen-specific clonotypes had to expand in at least 2 of 3 replicates versus no-peptide control at FDR 0.01, only within one epitope family. A frequency at least fivefold higher than in wells stimulated with peptides from other epitope families was additionally required for specific clonotypes. Drawn from immuneACCESS, this table holds only the in-frame rearrangements with V and J called that TCRdb kept. Clones are partly lost; checked studies trace under half to an unresolved V gene and leave the rest unexplained. Clone size and V and J calls were adopted from that table, with D and trimming inferred from the DNA. The sample contains over 1,000 clones, 72% of them found a single time. The ten largest clones represent 35% to 50% of the sample.

Trimming takes 3 bases from V and 5 bases from J, and the germline ends sit 14 bases apart. Spanning cysteine to phenylalanine, the CDR3 consists of 14 amino acids. Only the CDR3 DNA stays, 42 bases, in frame from base 1. The germline V gene encodes CDR1 WNHNN and CDR2 SYGVQD (reference sequence). The EasySep Human CD8+ T Cell Enrichment Kit was used on day 10 to isolate CD8+ T cells from every culture. Overall study results and their limits: Nine or ten antigen-specific TCR beta clonotypes were identified, of which more than five appeared to be cross-reactive for autologous or known escape epitope variants. About five clonotypes recognized the Nef KF9 family and one clonotype recognized the HW9 family, while no responses to the TAALDMSHF plasma variant were seen. The assay identified only TCR beta chains and indicated proliferation to antigen, not T cell function or cytokine profile.

This sequence uses TRBV10-1 and TRBJ2-7; the D segment might be TRBD1 or TRBD2, since each matches 6 bases. Sequencing was done on a sample of cultured CD8+ T cells derived from PBMCs. This clonotype was obtained from a male donor with HIV. The CDR3 loop reads CASSDNRASDEQYF. In nucleotides, the sequence is TGCGCCAGCAGTGACAACAGGGCTAGCGACGAGCAGTACTTC.